Sequencing of this T cell receptor (beta chain) was carried out in a study of shared clonotypes between healthy human individuals. Measured with immunoSEQ multiplex PCR; TCRdb has only the in-frame clones, and not every one. The sample consists of more than 500,000 clones, 85% to 95% of them appearing once. It was CD45RO-negative cells, positively selected for CCR7, that made up naive CD8 cells, with terminally differentiated effector memory CD45RA+ cells excluded. V lost 2 bases to trimming and J lost 3 bases; unmatched junction nucleotides: 3. Germline values: CDR1 MDHEN, CDR2 SYDVKM. The CDR3 is made up of 15 amino acids. This clone has only one observation.

The chain uses TRBV28 and TRBJ1-5; 8 bases agree with TRBD1. Sequencing was carried out using naive CD8+ T cells sorted from blood. This sequence originates from a woman under 40 in good health. CDR3 sequence (DNA): TGTGCCAGCAGTTTAGGACAGGGTAACAATCAGCCCCAGCATTTT. As protein: CASSLGQGNNQPQHF.